Below, 27 T cell receptor beta chains from the same sample are listed, as sequenced in a study of tumor-infiltrating lymphocytes in primary liver carcinoma. Unsorted whole blood supplied the blood RNA, and germline DNA was isolated too. TCR beta cDNA was reverse-transcribed from about 500 ng of total RNA. The reaction used a constant-region primer and ProtoScript II reverse transcriptase. Libraries for TCR beta were built through three nested multiplex PCR rounds, which together made up a slightly modified ARM-PCR procedure. It was with TRBV1-TRBV30 forward primers and a C-beta reverse primer that the first two PCR rounds were run, at around 11 cycles each. TCRdb re-called the multiplex PCR reads with MiXCR, one entry per CDR3 protein. Of a few hundred thousand distinct CDR3 sequences in the sample, around 50% were seen once. The sample consisted of peripheral blood. Source of these receptors: a woman aged 25 to 39 with primary liver carcinoma and hepatitis B virus infection.

For this clonotype: A much larger clone differs by one base, so this may be a read error. V and J are TRBV4-1 and TRBJ1-5; D not resolved. CDR3 length equals 17 residues. Germline V gene lookup returns CDR1 MGHRA and CDR2 YSYEKL. The CDR3 DNA follows: TGCGCCAACAGCCAAGATCCGGCACCCTACAGCAATCAGCCCCAGCATTTT. Its protein product is CANSQDPAPYSNQPQHF.

Comment on this clonotype: One end of the junction does not line up with germline, which may come from a read error. The genes are TRBV7-9 and TRBJ2-1; weak D call: TRBD2 (7 bases). The germline CDR1 and CDR2 sequences are SEHNR and FQNEAQ (reference sequence). The CDR3 is 15 residues long. The CDR3 protein is CASSTRGRVGAEQFF. The CDR3 nucleotides read TGTGCCAGCAGCACAAGGGGGAGGGTCGGCGCTGAGCAATTCTTC.

As concerns this clonotype: Given a much more abundant clone one base away, this may be a read error. This chain uses TRBV11-2 with TRBJ2-7; D might be TRBD2 (7 bases). Germline V gene data show CDR1 as SGHAT and CDR2 as FQNNGV. There are 14 residues in the CDR3. Here the CDR3 reads CTSIPTGGAYEQYF. In DNA, the CDR3 is TGTACCAGCATCCCCACTGGGGGGGCGTACGAGCAGTACTTC.

To note about this clonotype: A much larger clone sits a single nucleotide away, making a read error possible. Likely a read error: the CDR3 ends without its conserved phenylalanine or tryptophan. As DNA, the CDR3 is TGTGCCAGCAGCCAAGATCAGGGTTATCGGGGCAATCAGCCCCAGCATTTG. Translating gives CASSQDQGYRGNQPQHL. The V gene is TRBV4-2, the J gene TRBJ1-5; tentatively, D is TRBD1 (5 bases). Trimming cost V 0 bases and J 2 bases, with 14 bases left between them. In germline, CDR1 is LGHNA, CDR2 YNFKEQ. The CDR3 consists of 17 residues.

Of note for this clonotype: The germline gene is not matched at one end of the junction; a read error may be the cause. The chain uses TRBV12-3 or TRBV12-4 and TRBJ2-3; 7 positions match TRBD2. This CDR3 is built from 15 residues. CDR3 coding DNA: TGTACCAGCAGTTTACGGCGGGAGCTGACAGATACGCAATATTTT. This translates into CTSSLRRELTDTQYF.

As concerns this clonotype: One end of the junction is discordant with germline, which a read error may explain. This chain links TRBV6-2 or TRBV6-3 with TRBJ1-1; no clear D. The CDR3 covers 14 residues. The germline CDR1 and CDR2 sequences are MNHEY and SVGEGT. The DNA for the CDR3 is TGTGCCAGCAGGCACCGGGTAACAAACACTGGAGCTTTCTTT. It codes for CASRHRVTNTGAFF.

Concerning this clonotype itself: One base away lies a much larger clone, so this may be a sequencing read error. The CDR3 ends on some other residue instead of the conserved phenylalanine or tryptophan, so this is likely a read error. The V and J genes are TRBV7-8 and TRBJ2-5; possible D gene TRBD2, 6 bases. V lost 6 bases and J 2 bases, leaving 13 bases between the germline ends. Per the germline V gene, CDR1 is SGHVS and CDR2 is FQNEAQ. The CDR3 consists of 14 residues. Written as DNA, the CDR3 is TGTGCCAGCAGACCGCCTAGCGTACAAGAGACCCAGTACCTC. The encoded protein is CASRPPSVQETQYL.

For the CDR3, the DNA is TGTGCCAGCCCCTGGGGGGTGTCCTACAATGAGCAGTTCTTC. This sequence encodes CASPWGVSYNEQFF. The V gene is TRBV19, the J gene TRBJ2-1; TRBD2 is a possible D gene (6 bases). Germline CDR1 LNHDA, CDR2 SQIVND (reference sequence). The CDR3 contains 14 residues. The germline V and J ends were trimmed by 9 bases and 1 base, with 13 bases remaining between them.

This clonotype was observed many times. The rearrangement uses TRBV29-1 and TRBJ2-7; D unclear. Trimming took off 3 bases at V and 9 bases at J, with 12 bases between the two ends. CDR1 SQVTM and CDR2 ANQGSEA come from the germline V gene. The CDR3 length is 11 residues. CDR3 in amino acids: CSVDSTERQYF. CDR3 nucleotides: TGCAGCGTTGATAGTACAGAGCGGCAGTACTTC.

This clonotype appeared many times. The chain carries TRBV11-3 and TRBJ1-2; D is perhaps TRBD1 (5 bases). The V end was cut by 5 bases, the J end by 8 bases, with 12 bases between. The CDR3 sequence is 12 residues long. The germline gives CDR1 SGHNT, CDR2 YENEEA. The CDR3 here is CASSGDSGGYTF. The CDR3 DNA reads TGTGCCAGCAGCGGAGACAGCGGGGGCTACACCTTC.

The CDR3 sequence is CASSLFRSSWRTYNEQFF. In nucleotides, the CDR3 is TGTGCCAGCAGTTTATTTCGGTCTAGCTGGAGGACCTACAATGAGCAGTTCTTC. This chain connects TRBV12-3 or TRBV12-4 to TRBJ2-1; TRBD2 is a possible D gene (5 bases). The germline V and J ends were trimmed by 2 bases and 2 bases, with 19 bases remaining between them. This CDR3 contains 18 residues.

Concerning this clonotype itself: This may come from a read error, since a much larger clone is one base off. CDR3 protein: CASRPGTRGTEAFF. The CDR3 DNA sequence: TGTGCCAGCAGGCCTGGGACAAGAGGGACTGAAGCTTTCTTT. This rearrangement joins TRBV6-1 to TRBJ1-1; the D gene is possibly TRBD1 (6 bases). The CDR3 has 14 amino acids. V was clipped by 6 bases and J by 5 bases, with 16 bases between them. In germline, CDR1 is MNHNS, CDR2 SASEGT.

The chain has TRBV28 and TRBJ2-5; no clear D. This CDR3 has 13 residues. Trimming removed 3 bases at V and 1 base at J, with 6 bases between. CDR1 is MDHEN, CDR2 SYDVKM, per germline. The CDR3 is CASSLSSQETQYF. The DNA of the CDR3 is TGTGCCAGCAGTTTGTCCAGCCAAGAGACCCAGTACTTC.

The genes are TRBV5-6 and TRBJ2-7; 9 bases match TRBD2. The CDR3 consists of 13 residues. The germline CDR1 and CDR2 sequences are SGHDT and YYEEEE. V gave up 4 bases and J gave up 4 bases; unmatched junction bases: 3. The CDR3 loop reads CASSGLAGYEQYF. The CDR3 coding sequence is TGTGCCAGCAGCGGGCTAGCGGGGTACGAGCAGTACTTC. Complete variable domain (other parts from reference TRBV5-6 and TRBJ2-7): DAGVTQSPTHLIKTRGQQVTLRCSPKSGHDTVSWYQQALGQGPQFIFQYYEEEERQRGNFPDRFSGHQFPNYSSELNVNALLLGDSALYLCASSGLAGYEQYFGPGTRLTVT.

Comments on this clonotype: In this CDR3 the conserved last residue, phenylalanine or tryptophan, is missing, so a read error is likely. This sequence joins TRBV6-2 or TRBV6-3 and TRBJ2-2; D perhaps matches TRBD2 (5 bases). Germline values: CDR1 MNHEY, CDR2 SVGEGT. The CDR3 runs to 17 residues. V was clipped by 2 bases and J by 4 bases, with 17 bases between them. DNA of the CDR3: TGTGCCAGCAGTTACCCCTCCGGGGAGAGAGGCACCGGGGAGCTGTTTTAT. Its protein product is CASSYPSGERGTGELFY.

Worth noting for this clonotype: A junction end diverges from the germline sequence, so it may reflect a read error. This chain uses TRBV12-3 or TRBV12-4 with TRBJ2-1; no definite D call. This CDR3 is built from 14 residues. The chain's CDR3 is CVSSLRNSYNEQFF. The CDR3 nucleotides read TGTGTCAGCAGTTTGAGGAACTCCTACAATGAGCAGTTCTTC.

A single count supports this clonotype. This may arise from a read error, as a much more abundant clone is one base away. This CDR3 is missing its conserved last phenylalanine or tryptophan, likely due to a read error. J is TRBJ1-5 and V is TRBV6-6; 10 bases align to TRBD1. The CDR3 spans 15 residues. V shed 6 bases and J 7 bases; nucleotides not matched to a gene: 9. Germline assignment: CDR1 MNHNY and CDR2 SVGAGI (reference sequence). In DNA, the CDR3 is TGTGCCAGCAGGTCGACAGGGGGCTTGGTCCAGCCCCAGCATTTA. Translated: CASRSTGGLVQPQHL.

This clonotype has just a few counts. With a much larger clone just one base away, this may be a read error. V and J are TRBV5-4 and TRBJ1-2, with TRBD1 identical over 9 bases. V shed 7 bases, J shed 8 bases, and the junction held 9 bases outside the gene matches. The CDR3 covers 13 residues. Germline-derived CDR1 and CDR2 are SGHNT and YYREEE (reference sequence). The CDR3: CASGVQGAEGYTF. As DNA, the CDR3 is TGTGCCAGCGGCGTACAGGGGGCAGAAGGCTACACCTTC.

In regard to this clonotype: It is likely a read error, because the conserved phenylalanine at the end of the CDR3 is missing. V and J are TRBV6-5 and TRBJ1-1; D gene unclear. This CDR3 is built from 12 residues. The ends were cut back, 8 bases at V and 0 bases at J, with 7 bases in the middle. Germline CDR1 MNHEY, CDR2 SVGAGI. CDR3 nucleotide sequence: TGTGCCAGCCGGACCATGAACACTGAAGCTTTCTCT. Translation: CASRTMNTEAFS.

Notes on this clonotype: A junction boundary mismatches the germline segment, possibly from a read error. This chain uses TRBV11-1 with TRBJ2-1; D gene ambiguous. The CDR3 consists of 12 residues. CDR1 and CDR2 (germline): SGHAT, FQDESV (reference sequence). In DNA, the CDR3 is TGTGCCAGCAACTGGGGATACAACGAGCAGTTCTTC. It codes for CASNWGYNEQFF.

Note on this clonotype: A read error may be the cause here, since a much bigger clone is one base away. The chain has TRBV12-3 or TRBV12-4 and TRBJ2-2; a weak D match, TRBD2 (5 bases). CDR3 length: 16 residues. The CDR3 DNA reads TGTGCCAGCAGTTTTTTGGCTACTTTAAACACCGGGGAGATGTTTTTT. Amino acid sequence: CASSFLATLNTGEMFF.

The chain combines TRBV12-3 or TRBV12-4 with TRBJ2-7; D ambiguous. CDR3 size: 13 residues. Between the trimmed V and J ends, which lost 1 base and 7 bases, there was a span of 11 bases. Here the CDR3 DNA reads TGTGCCAGCAGTTTAGGACCTCCCCAAGAGCAGTACTTC. It encodes CASSLGPPQEQYF.

Turning to this clonotype: At one of its ends the junction is not consistent with the germline gene, which may arise from a read error. The chain joins TRBV5-4 to TRBJ1-5; maybe TRBD1 (5 bases). This CDR3 spans 14 amino acids. Germline lookup yields CDR1 SGHNT and CDR2 YYREEE (reference sequence). The CDR3, as DNA: TGTGCCAGCAGCTTAGGTCCTGGGGGTCAGCTCCAGCATTTT. Encoded protein: CASSLGPGGQLQHF. The whole variable domain, remainder taken from reference TRBV5-4 and TRBJ1-5, is ETGVTQSPTHLIKTRGQQVTLRCSSQSGHNTVSWYQQALGQGPQFIFQYYREEENGRGNFPPRFSGLQFPNYSSELNVNALELDDSALYLCASSLGPGGQLQHFGDGTRLSIL.

On this clonotype: A much bigger clone sits one base away, suggesting this may be a read error. V usage is TRBV6-6 and J usage is TRBJ2-4, with D perhaps being TRBD1 or TRBD2 (5 bases each). Germline CDR1 is MNHNY and CDR2 is SVGAGI (reference sequence). There are 14 residues in the CDR3. CDR3 sequence reads: CASSLQGAKDIQYF. For the CDR3, the DNA is TGTGCCAGCAGTTTGCAGGGAGCCAAAGACATTCAGTACTTC.

This chain joins TRBV4-1 and TRBJ2-5, with TRBD2 identical over 7 bases. The CDR3 runs 17 residues. V shed 5 bases, J shed 5 bases, and the junction held 17 bases outside the gene matches. The germline gives CDR1 MGHRA, CDR2 YSYEKL. The CDR3 region has the DNA TGCGCCAGCAGCGCCCGACTAACGGGAGGCCTCCAGGAGACCCAGTACTTC. It is translated as CASSARLTGGLQETQYF.

As regards this clonotype: One end of the junction varies from germline; a read error may be responsible. V and J are TRBV6-2 or TRBV6-3 and TRBJ2-2, with a possible D match to TRBD2 (6 bases). There are 15 residues in the CDR3. Germline CDR1 MNHEY, CDR2 SVGEGT. CDR3 coding DNA: TGTGCCTGCAGTGCGTGGAGGGTGGAGACCAGGGAGCTGTTTTTT. Translation: CACSAWRVETRELFF.

Ten or more counts support this clonotype. The V and J genes are TRBV29-1 and TRBJ2-2; D remains unclear. The V gene lost 5 bases and the J gene lost 1 base, with 8 bases spanning the gap. This CDR3 region has 13 residues. The germline CDR1 and CDR2 sequences are SQVTM and ANQGSEA. The CDR3 coding sequence is TGCAGCGTTAGATCAGAGAACACCGGGGAGCTGTTTTTT. This translates into CSVRSENTGELFF.